This is a list of T cell receptor beta chains from one sample in a study of blood T cell repertoires in COVID-19. Sequencing used immunoSEQ multiplex PCR; TCRdb keeps in-frame clones, though not all of them. The sample has around 300,000 clones, approximately 88% seen once. The sequenced sample consisted of PBMCs or T cells enriched from blood (not recorded which). These receptors all come from a man aged 25 to 40 who had recovered from COVID-19. CDR3s include the opening cysteine and the closing phenylalanine or tryptophan. The D gene is left open where the match is weak. Size is omitted from some rows. Given values are once, few, many or a class for expanded clones.

j_call,v_call,clone_size,d_call,cdr3_nt,cdr3_aa
TRBJ2-1,TRBV30,.,.,TGTGCCTGGAGTGTACAGGAGCAGTTCTTC,CAWSVQEQFF
TRBJ2-7,TRBV5-1,.,.,TGCGCCAGCAGCTTCGGGTCGACAGCCATCTACGAGCAGTACTTC,CASSFGSTAIYEQYF
TRBJ1-4,TRBV19,.,.,TGTGCCAGTAGTACCGTCGGGGGTGAAAAACTGTTTTTT,CASSTVGGEKLFF
TRBJ2-3,TRBV5-1,.,TRBD1,TGCGCCAGCAGCCTCCTTCCCGGGACAGGGGAGTGGGGAGATACGCAGTATTTT,CASSLLPGTGEWGDTQYF
TRBJ2-3,TRBV9,few,.,TGTGCCAGCAGTGCGGACAGTTTGGTGAATACGCAGTATTTT,CASSADSLVNTQYF
TRBJ2-7,TRBV4-1,.,TRBD1,TGCGCCAGCAGCCACGGACAGGGGGAAGGGTACGAGCAGTACTTC,CASSHGQGEGYEQYF
TRBJ2-5,TRBV5-5,.,TRBD1,TGTGCCAGCAGCTTATCAGGGGGCCAAGAGACCCAGTACTTC,CASSLSGGQETQYF
TRBJ1-6,TRBV9,.,.,TGTGCCAGCAGCGTCTCCGACTCCCGCCCAAATTCACCCCTCCACTTT,CASSVSDSRPNSPLHF
TRBJ2-7,TRBV9,.,.,TGTGCCAGCAGCGTTGGAGTGGGTGTTTCCTACGAGCAGTACTTC,CASSVGVGVSYEQYF
TRBJ1-5,TRBV6-5,.,.,TGTGCCAGCACCCCCGGACAGACCCTACCCCAGCATTTT,CASTPGQTLPQHF
TRBJ1-1,TRBV18,.,.,TGTGCCAGCTCACCCCAGGGTACTGAAGCTTTCTTT,CASSPQGTEAFF
TRBJ1-1,TRBV15,few,.,TGTGCCACCAGCAGACTCCGGGGCACTGAAGCTTTCTTT,CATSRLRGTEAFF
TRBJ2-1,TRBV24-1,.,TRBD1,TGTGCCACCAGTGTTACCGGGACAGAACTCGGCAATGAGCAGTTCTTC,CATSVTGTELGNEQFF
TRBJ2-2,TRBV6-5,.,.,TGTGCCAGCAGTTACCAGACGGGGACGAACACCGGGGAGCTGTTTTTT,CASSYQTGTNTGELFF
TRBJ1-2,TRBV28,.,TRBD1,TGTGCCAGCAACCCCGGACAGGGTCGAGGCTACACCTTC,CASNPGQGRGYTF
TRBJ2-3,TRBV6-1,.,TRBD1,TGTGCCAGCAGTGGCCACCCCGGGACAGGGGGCTCTGATACGCAGTATTTT,CASSGHPGTGGSDTQYF
TRBJ1-2,TRBV28,.,.,TGTGCCAGCAGTCCACCCCCCGGTGGCTACACCTTC,CASSPPPGGYTF
TRBJ1-1,TRBV7-9,.,.,TGTGCCAGCAGCCCTACGGTGAACACTGAAGCTTTCTTT,CASSPTVNTEAFF